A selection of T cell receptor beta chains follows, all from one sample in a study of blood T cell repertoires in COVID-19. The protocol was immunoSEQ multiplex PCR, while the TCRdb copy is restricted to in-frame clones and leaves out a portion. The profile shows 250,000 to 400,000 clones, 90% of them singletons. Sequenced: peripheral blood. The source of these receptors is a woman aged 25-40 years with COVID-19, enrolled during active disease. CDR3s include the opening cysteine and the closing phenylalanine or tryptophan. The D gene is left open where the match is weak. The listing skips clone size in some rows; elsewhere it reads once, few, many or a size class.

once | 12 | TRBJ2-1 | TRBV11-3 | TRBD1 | TGTGCCAGCAGCCGGGACAGCAATGAGCAGTTCTTC | CASSRDSNEQFF
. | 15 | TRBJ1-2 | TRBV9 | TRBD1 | TGTGCCAGCAGCTCCGGGACAGGGGGCGGGTATGGCTACACCTTC | CASSSGTGGGYGYTF
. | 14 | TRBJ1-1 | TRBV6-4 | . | TGTGCCAGCAGTGACGGGATGGGAGGCACTGAAGCTTTCTTT | CASSDGMGGTEAFF
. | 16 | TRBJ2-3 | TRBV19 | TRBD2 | TGTGCCAGTAGTAGGGAGGGTAGCGGCCGCACAGATACGCAGTATTTT | CASSREGSGRTDTQYF
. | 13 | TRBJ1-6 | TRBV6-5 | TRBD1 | TGTGCCAGCAGACAGGGGTATAATTCACCCCTCCACTTT | CASRQGYNSPLHF
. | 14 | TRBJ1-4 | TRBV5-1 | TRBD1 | TGCGCCAGCAGCGTGACAGGGGCTTATGAAAAACTGTTTTTT | CASSVTGAYEKLFF
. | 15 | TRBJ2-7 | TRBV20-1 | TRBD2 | TGCAGTGCTAGTCCTACTAGCGCCCTCTCCTACGAGCAGTACTTC | CSASPTSALSYEQYF
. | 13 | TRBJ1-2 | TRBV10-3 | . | TGTGCCATCAGTGAAGGTCTCGGAGGTGGCTACACCTTC | CAISEGLGGGYTF
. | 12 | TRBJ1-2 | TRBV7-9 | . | TGTGCCAGTCAGAAGGGGGATTTTGGCTACACCTTC | CASQKGDFGYTF
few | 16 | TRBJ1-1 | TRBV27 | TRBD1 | TGTGCCAGCAGAAGTTGGGACAGAGGGGTCGGCACTGAAGCTTTCTTT | CASRSWDRGVGTEAFF
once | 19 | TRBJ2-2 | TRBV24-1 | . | TGTGCCACCAGTGCGCAGGGGGGTGCGCGGGAGGCGGCCACCGGGGAGCTGTTTTTT | CATSAQGGAREAATGELFF
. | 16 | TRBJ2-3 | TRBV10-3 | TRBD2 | TGTGCCATCAGCGGGACTAGCGGGGGTGACACAGATACGCAGTATTTT | CAISGTSGGDTDTQYF
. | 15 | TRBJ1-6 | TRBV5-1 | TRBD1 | TGCGCCAGCAGCTTGGCCTTACAGGGGTATTCACCCCTCCACTTT | CASSLALQGYSPLHF